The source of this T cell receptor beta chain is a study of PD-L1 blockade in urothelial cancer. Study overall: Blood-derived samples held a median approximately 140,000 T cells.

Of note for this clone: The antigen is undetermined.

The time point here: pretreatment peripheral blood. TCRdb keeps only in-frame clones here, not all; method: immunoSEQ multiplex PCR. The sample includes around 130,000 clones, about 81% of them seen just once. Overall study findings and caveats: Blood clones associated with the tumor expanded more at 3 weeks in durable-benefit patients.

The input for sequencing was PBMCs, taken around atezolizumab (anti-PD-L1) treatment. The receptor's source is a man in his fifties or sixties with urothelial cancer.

CDR3 sequence: CASSISPSSYNEQFF. CDR3 sequence (DNA): TGTGCCAGTAGTATCTCCCCGAGCTCCTACAATGAGCAGTTCTTC. The chain joins TRBV19 to TRBJ2-1; no clear D gene. Germline CDR1 reads LNHDA; CDR2 reads SQIVND (reference sequence). Trimming took off 3 bases at V and 0 bases at J, with 9 bases between the two ends. CDR3 length: 15 residues.